The T cell receptor (beta chain) under discussion was sequenced for a study of T cell responses to AZD1222 COVID-19 vaccine. Study-level information: Second doses at about 4 or about 12 weeks were pooled.

Notes on the study in general: Close to half of spike-specific TCRs reportedly recognize unmutated variant regions.

The assay was immunoSEQ multiplex PCR, and TCRdb's table has in-frame clones only and misses some. The data show roughly 150,000 clones, around 89% seen once. This CDR3 region has 15 residues. V lost 0 bases, J lost 10 bases, and 14 bases lay in between. CDR1 is SGHTS and CDR2 is YDEGEE in the germline V gene. With regard to this clone: Its cognate antigen is unknown.

The chain has TRBV5-8 and TRBJ1-6; D gene uncertain. This clonotype was obtained from an adult in good health. Material: peripheral blood, obtained on day 0 of AZD1222 vaccination. CDR3 residues: CASSLVRGRSSPLHF. CDR3 coding DNA: TGTGCCAGCAGCTTGGTCCGAGGGCGTAGCTCACCCCTCCACTTT.